This is a list of T cell receptor beta chains from one sample in a study of blood T cell repertoires in COVID-19. The data were produced by immunoSEQ multiplex PCR, yet TCRdb's version contains in-frame clones alone and is incomplete. The sample carries 130,000 to 150,000 clones, over 75% recorded once. Sequenced: peripheral blood. These receptors were collected from a woman aged 55 to 70 with COVID-19, enrolled during active disease. The CDR3 runs from the conserved cysteine through the conserved F or W. D genes are given only for firm matches. Clone size is given for some rows only: seen once, a few or many times, or a class if the clone is expanded.

abundance	v_gene	d_gene	j_gene	CDR3aa	CDR3nt
-	TRBV19	-	TRBJ2-1	CASSIAAGDNEQFF	TGTGCCAGTAGTATTGCAGCAGGGGACAATGAGCAGTTCTTC
-	TRBV11-1	-	TRBJ2-1	CASSLVGGQEQFF	TGTGCCAGCAGCTTAGTGGGGGGGCAGGAGCAGTTCTTC
-	TRBV19	TRBD2	TRBJ2-7	CASSRSGGTYEQYF	TGTGCCAGTAGTCGGAGCGGGGGGACCTACGAGCAGTACTTC
-	TRBV11-3	TRBD1	TRBJ2-2	CASSQDRVNTGELFF	TGTGCCAGCAGCCAGGACAGGGTGAACACCGGGGAGCTGTTTTTT
-	TRBV12-3/TRBV12-4	-	TRBJ2-3	CASGGALYTQYF	TGTGCCAGCGGGGGGGCCTTATATACGCAGTATTTT
-	TRBV12-3/TRBV12-4	-	TRBJ1-1	CASAGGGRTEAFF	TGTGCCAGCGCGGGGGGAGGAAGGACTGAAGCTTTCTTT
-	TRBV5-1	-	TRBJ1-4	CASSAGVIGEKLFF	TGCGCCAGCAGCGCAGGGGTAATCGGGGAAAAACTGTTTTTT
few	TRBV18	-	TRBJ1-6	CASSPQGGEGSPLHF	TGTGCCAGCTCACCACAGGGAGGGGAGGGTTCACCCCTCCACTTT
once	TRBV6-5	-	TRBJ2-7	CASSVGGEQYF	TGTGCCAGCAGCGTTGGGGGGGAGCAGTACTTC
-	TRBV29-1	TRBD2	TRBJ2-1	CSVEGLVYNEQFF	TGCAGCGTTGAGGGACTAGTATACAATGAGCAGTTCTTC
once	TRBV24-1	TRBD1	TRBJ2-4	CATSESSGGRNIQYF	TGTGCCACCAGTGAGTCATCAGGGGGTCGGAACATTCAGTACTTC
-	TRBV7-2	-	TRBJ1-4	CASSLAGHGNEKLFF	TGTGCCAGCAGCTTAGCGGGACACGGGAATGAAAAACTGTTTTTT